The 12 T cell receptor beta chains reported below all come from one sample, sequenced in a study of low-dose radiotherapy and immunotherapy resistance in tumors. Documented time point: before trial treatment. With TRAV- and TRBV-specific primers, first-strand cDNA was made, covering the alpha and beta chains. The TCRs were subjected to amplification over about 20 PCR cycles employing a constant-region primer in conjunction with a V-primer adapter. TCRdb recomputed calls from the reads with MiXCR, one row per CDR3 protein. The sample carries tens of thousands of distinct CDR3 sequences, more than 25% recorded once. Material: PBMCs, obtained before treatment. These receptor sequences come from a male donor with rectosigmoid adenocarcinoma.

This clonotype is deemed medium-sized. This sequence joins TRBV28 and TRBJ2-3; 8 nucleotides line up with TRBD2. Germline assignment: CDR1 MDHEN and CDR2 SYDVKM. The CDR3 is made up of 14 amino acids. V shed 8 bases, J shed 4 bases, and the junction held 8 bases outside the gene matches. The CDR3 spells CASLKAGAADTQYF. The CDR3 coding sequence is TGTGCCAGCCTAAAAGCGGGAGCCGCAGATACGCAGTATTTT.

By sample share, this clonotype is medium-sized (0.01 to 0.1%). The chain is built from TRBV28 and TRBJ1-2, with 8 bases identical to TRBD1. The V segment lost 6 bases and the J segment 7 bases; nucleotides outside the gene matches: 4. The germline V gene has CDR1 MDHEN and CDR2 SYDVKM. This CDR3 is 12 amino acids long. The CDR3 DNA follows: TGTGCCAGCAGAGGACAGGGACTTGGCTACACCTTC. It encodes CASRGQGLGYTF.

This clonotype came up many times. V is TRBV30 and J is TRBJ1-5; no definite D call. The V gene lost 2 bases and the J gene lost 3 bases, with 8 bases spanning the gap. CDR1 is GTSNPN and CDR2 is SVGIG in the germline V gene (reference sequence). This CDR3 has 13 amino acids. The CDR3 bases are TGTGCCTGGAGTATCGGCGCCAATCAGCCCCAGCATTTT. It translates to CAWSIGANQPQHF.

As for this clonotype: This likely came from a read error, as a far larger clone is one base away. The chain has TRBV6-2 or TRBV6-3 and TRBJ2-3; TRBD2 is a possible D gene (6 bases). Looked up from germline, CDR1 is MNHEY and CDR2 is SVGEGT. This CDR3 has 16 residues. The germline V and J ends were trimmed by 5 bases and 1 base, with 16 bases remaining between them. The CDR3 loop reads CASSQGDPGGTDTQYF. The CDR3 nucleotides are TGTGCCAGCAGTCAAGGTGACCCGGGGGGCACAGATACGCAGTATTTT.

This clonotype was seen many times. The rearrangement joins TRBV25-1 to TRBJ2-7, with D possibly called TRBD1 or TRBD2 (5 bases each). The CDR3 is 11 amino acids. V lost 4 bases to trimming and J lost 10 bases, with 11 bases between them. Germline values: CDR1 MGHDK, CDR2 SYGVNS. CDR3 loop: CASSAGLVQYF. The CDR3 DNA follows: TGTGCCAGCAGTGCGGGGCTAGTACAGTACTTC.

This clonotype was seen many times. The J gene is TRBJ1-5, the V gene TRBV2, with no clear D. The V gene lost 4 bases and the J gene lost 4 bases, with 11 bases spanning the gap. Germline lookup yields CDR1 SNHLY and CDR2 FYNNEI. The CDR3 is made up of 14 amino acids. CDR3 DNA sequence: TGTGCCAGCAGTGTGGGAGGGCGTAATCAGCCCCAGCATTTT. Its translation: CASSVGGRNQPQHF.

This clonotype was counted only a few times. V gene TRBV6-2 or TRBV6-3 combines with J gene TRBJ2-6; 8 bases agree with TRBD1. The V gene end was trimmed by 6 bases and the J gene end by 2 bases; junction bases not matched to a gene: 6. Per germline, CDR1 MNHEY and CDR2 SVGEGT. This CDR3 contains 16 residues. In nucleotides, the CDR3 is TGTGCCAGCAGCCCGGACAGGGTGCCTGGGGCCAACGTCCTGACTTTC. Protein sequence: CASSPDRVPGANVLTF.

In DNA, the CDR3 is TGTGCCAGCAGTTTTACAGGGGGCTCGTCCTACGAGCAGTACTTC. Translating it yields CASSFTGGSSYEQYF. V is TRBV7-2 and J is TRBJ2-7; 9 bases line up with TRBD1. CDR1 and CDR2 from the germline V gene are SGHTA and FQGNSA. Losses at the gene ends were 6 bases for V and 1 base for J; bases not matched to a gene: 7. The CDR3 spans 15 residues.

V is TRBV4-1 and J is TRBJ2-7; D call uncertain. This CDR3 is 14 amino acids long. Trimming left V 0 bases short and J 1 base short, with 7 bases between. Looked up from germline, CDR1 is MGHRA and CDR2 is YSYEKL. CDR3 residues: CASSQEVHSYEQYF. In nucleotides, the CDR3 is TGCGCCAGCAGCCAAGAAGTCCATTCCTACGAGCAGTACTTC.

The genes are TRBV14 and TRBJ1-2, with a tentative D call TRBD1 (5 bases). The CDR3 consists of 12 residues. Between the trimmed V and J ends, which lost 4 bases and 6 bases, there was a span of 9 bases. From germline, CDR1 is SGHDN and CDR2 FVKESK. As DNA, the CDR3 is TGTGCCAGCAGCCTCCGACAGAATGGCTACACCTTC. Its translation is CASSLRQNGYTF.

The V call is TRBV28, the J call TRBJ2-2; TRBD1 matches at 7 bases. The germline gives CDR1 MDHEN, CDR2 SYDVKM. J lost 1 base, V lost 6 bases, and 5 bases had no gene match. The length of the CDR3 is 15 residues. CDR3 DNA: TGTGCCAGCAGAGCCGGACAGGTGAACACCGGGGAGCTGTTTTTT. Protein product: CASRAGQVNTGELFF.

Many counts were recorded for this clonotype. The chain carries TRBV27 and TRBJ2-1, with 7 bases matching TRBD2. The germline gives CDR1 MNHEY, CDR2 SMNVEV (reference sequence). The CDR3 is 13 residues long. With V trimmed by 10 bases and J by 2 bases, 5 bases remained unmatched. CDR3 sequence reads: CAIGGGTYNEQFF. CDR3 nucleotide sequence: TGTGCCATAGGCGGGGGAACCTACAATGAGCAGTTCTTC.